What follows describes a single T cell receptor (beta chain). This sample is drawn from a study of blood T cell repertoires in COVID-19. Background on the study: Sources were T cells, B-cell-depleted T cells, or PBMCs; the material itself was cDNA or gDNA.

Here immunoSEQ multiplex PCR was the method, and the copy in TCRdb shows in-frame clones only, minus some. The sample has 180,000 or so clones; about 85% are singletons. V was shortened by 6 bases and J by 1 base, with 6 bases between the two germline ends. The germline V gene has CDR1 MNHEY and CDR2 SVGAGI. The CDR3 is 12 amino acids. The chain links TRBV6-5 to TRBJ1-2; D not certain. The sequencing input was peripheral blood. This TCR was recovered from a woman at least 80 years old in a cohort sampled during active or convalescent COVID-19. CDR3 loop: CASSEGNYGYTF. The CDR3 bases are TGTGCCAGCAGCGAGGGTAACTATGGCTACACCTTC.